The entry below describes one T cell receptor beta chain. The antigen remains unidentified. CDR3 length: 15 amino acids. Trimming cost V 0 bases and J 9 bases, with 15 bases left between them. Germline assignment: CDR1 MNHNY and CDR2 SVGAGI (reference sequence). The source of the sample is a study of regulatory dendritic cells for organ transplantation. Sorted T cells were CFSE-labeled and cultured less than 6 days with allogeneic regulatory or mature dendritic cells at 1:10. CD4+ or CD8+ T cells were sorted as naive CD45RA+ or memory CD45RO+. Profiled with immunoSEQ multiplex PCR; TCRdb holds only in-frame clones, not every one. Among 20,000 or so clones listed, roughly 85% were seen once.

Specimen: naive CD4+ T cells from blood cultured with dendritic cells. Sample subset: CD45RA+ naive T cells. The chain is built from TRBV6-6 and TRBJ2-4; no definite D call. The sequence was obtained from a human donor in good health. CDR3 coding DNA: TGTGCCAGCAGTTACTCGGAACCCCCTCAGAGCATTCAGTACTTC. Amino acid sequence: CASSYSEPPQSIQYF.